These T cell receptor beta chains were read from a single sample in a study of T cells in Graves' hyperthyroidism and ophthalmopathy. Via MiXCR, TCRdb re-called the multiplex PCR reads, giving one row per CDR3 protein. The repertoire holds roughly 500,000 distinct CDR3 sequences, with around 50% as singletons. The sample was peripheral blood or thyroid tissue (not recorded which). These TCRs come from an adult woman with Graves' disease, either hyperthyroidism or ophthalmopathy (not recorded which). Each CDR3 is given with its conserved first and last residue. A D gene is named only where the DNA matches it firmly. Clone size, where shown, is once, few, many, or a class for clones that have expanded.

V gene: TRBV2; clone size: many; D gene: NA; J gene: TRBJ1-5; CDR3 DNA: TGTGCCAGCAAAGGGACAAGGGGGGATCAGCCCCAGCATTTT; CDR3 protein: CASKGTRGDQPQHF
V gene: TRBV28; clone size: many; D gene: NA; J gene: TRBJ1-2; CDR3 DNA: TGTGCCAGCATCGGAGAGCCAGTATATGGCTACACCTTC; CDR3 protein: CASIGEPVYGYTF
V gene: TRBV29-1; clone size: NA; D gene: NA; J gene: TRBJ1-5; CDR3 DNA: TGCAGCGTCGCCCCAGCATCCCAAGAGACCCAGCATTTT; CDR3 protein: CSVAPASQETQHF
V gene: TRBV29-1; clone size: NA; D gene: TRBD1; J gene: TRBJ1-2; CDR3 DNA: TGCAGCGTTAGACAGGGAGCCGGGAGTGGCTACACCTTC; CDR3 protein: CSVRQGAGSGYTF
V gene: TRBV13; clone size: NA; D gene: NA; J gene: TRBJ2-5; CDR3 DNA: TGTGCCAGCAGTCCCCAGGGGGAGGCAAGAAAGACCCAGTACTTC; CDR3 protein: CASSPQGEARKTQYF
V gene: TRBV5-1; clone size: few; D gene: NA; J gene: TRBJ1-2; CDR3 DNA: TGCGCCAGCAGCCTCACAGTAGAAAGCTATGGCTACACCTTC; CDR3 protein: CASSLTVESYGYTF
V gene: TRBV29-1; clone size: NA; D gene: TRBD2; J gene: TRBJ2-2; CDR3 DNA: TGCAGCGTTACACTAGCGGGAGGGATCAAGGGTTCGTCGACCGGGGAGCTGTTTTTT; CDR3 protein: CSVTLAGGIKGSSTGELFF
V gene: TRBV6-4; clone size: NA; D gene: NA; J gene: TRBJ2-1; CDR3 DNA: TGTGCCAGCAGTAAGAGACTGTCCTCCTACAATGAGCAGTTCTTC; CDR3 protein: CASSKRLSSYNEQFF
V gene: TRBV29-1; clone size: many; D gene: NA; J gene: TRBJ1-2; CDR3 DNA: TGCAGCGTCGACGACAGGCGCTATGGCTACACCTTC; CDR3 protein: CSVDDRRYGYTF
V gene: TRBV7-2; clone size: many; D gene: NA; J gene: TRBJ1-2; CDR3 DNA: TGTGCCAGCAGCCTACCTTTCGGGAGGGGCGAGGATGGCTACACCTTC; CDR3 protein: CASSLPFGRGEDGYTF
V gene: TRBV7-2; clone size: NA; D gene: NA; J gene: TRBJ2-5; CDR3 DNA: TGTGCCAGCAGTAGTGTGGGACGGGGCGAGACCCAGTACTTC; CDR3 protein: CASSSVGRGETQYF
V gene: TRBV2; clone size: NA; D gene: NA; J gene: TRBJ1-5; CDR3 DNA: TGTGCCAGCAGTGGCCAGGCCTACGAGCAGCCCCAGCATTTT; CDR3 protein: CASSGQAYEQPQHF
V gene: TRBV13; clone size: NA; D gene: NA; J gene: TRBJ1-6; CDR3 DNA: TGTGCCAGCAGCCTCGCCCCGGGGTTAACGTCACCCCTCCACTTT; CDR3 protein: CASSLAPGLTSPLHF
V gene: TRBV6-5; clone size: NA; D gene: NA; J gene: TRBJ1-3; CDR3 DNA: TGTGCCAGCAGCTTAAGAGTCGGGGCTGGAAACACCATATATTTT; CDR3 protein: CASSLRVGAGNTIYF
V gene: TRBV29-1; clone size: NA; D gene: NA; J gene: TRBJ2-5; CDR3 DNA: TGCAGCAGCCACCGGCAGGCGGCGACCCAGTACTTC; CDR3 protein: CSSHRQAATQYF
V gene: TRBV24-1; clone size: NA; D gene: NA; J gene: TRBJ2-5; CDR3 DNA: TGTGCCACCAGTGGCCCAGGGGGAGGAGAGACCCAGTACTTC; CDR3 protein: CATSGPGGGETQYF
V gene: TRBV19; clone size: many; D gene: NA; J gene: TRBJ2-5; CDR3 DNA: TGTGCCAGTAGACCAGGGACGTCCGGTCCCGAGACCCAGTACTTC; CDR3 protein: CASRPGTSGPETQYF
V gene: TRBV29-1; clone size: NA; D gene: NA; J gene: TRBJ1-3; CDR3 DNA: TGCAGCGTTGCAGGGTTGGGGAACACCATATATTTT; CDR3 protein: CSVAGLGNTIYF
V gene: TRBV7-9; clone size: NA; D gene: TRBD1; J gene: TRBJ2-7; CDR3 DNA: TGTGCCAGCAGTTCGGACAGGGTCTCCTACGAGCAGTACTTC; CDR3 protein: CASSSDRVSYEQYF
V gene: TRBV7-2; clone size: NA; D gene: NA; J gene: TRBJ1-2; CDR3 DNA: TGTGCCAGCAGCTCTACGGCGTCTGGCTACACCTTC; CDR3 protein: CASSSTASGYTF
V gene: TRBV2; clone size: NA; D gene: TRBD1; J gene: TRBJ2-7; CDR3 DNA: TGTGCCAGCGCCCCTCCGGGACAGGAATCCTACGAGCAGTACTTC; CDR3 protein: CASAPPGQESYEQYF
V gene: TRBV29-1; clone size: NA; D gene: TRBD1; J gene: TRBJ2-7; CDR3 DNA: TGCAGCGTTGTGGTGACAGGGGGAACAGTGTACGAGCAGTACTTC; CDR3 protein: CSVVVTGGTVYEQYF
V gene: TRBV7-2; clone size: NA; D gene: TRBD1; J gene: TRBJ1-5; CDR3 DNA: TGTGCCAGCAGCACGAGACAGGGGTATGGGCCCCAGCATTTT; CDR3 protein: CASSTRQGYGPQHF
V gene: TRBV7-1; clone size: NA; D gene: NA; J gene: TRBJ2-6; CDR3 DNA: TGTGCCAGCAGCTCGGACGGCCAAATCGCCAACGTCCTGACTTTC; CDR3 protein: CASSSDGQIANVLTF
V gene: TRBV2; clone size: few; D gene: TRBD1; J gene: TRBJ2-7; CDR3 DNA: TGTGCCAGCATGAGGGACAGGGCGGCAAGCGAGCAGTACTTC; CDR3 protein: CASMRDRAASEQYF
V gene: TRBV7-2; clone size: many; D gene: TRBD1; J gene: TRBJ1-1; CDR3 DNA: TGTGCCAGCAGCCAGGGAGGACAGGGACTGAACACTGAAGCTTTCTTT; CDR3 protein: CASSQGGQGLNTEAFF
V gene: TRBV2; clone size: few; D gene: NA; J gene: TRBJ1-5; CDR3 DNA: TGTGCCAGCAGTGAAAGGAGGGATTTTCTCCAGCATTTT; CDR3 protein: CASSERRDFLQHF
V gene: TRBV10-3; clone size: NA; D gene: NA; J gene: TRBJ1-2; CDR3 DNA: TGTGCCATCAGTGAGTCGGTTTCGAGGGTGCCCACCTTC; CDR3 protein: CAISESVSRVPTF
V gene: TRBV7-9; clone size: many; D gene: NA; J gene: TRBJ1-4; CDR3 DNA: TGTGCCACCGAGAGATTTGGGCAGGGCTCAACTAATGAAAAACTGTTTTTT; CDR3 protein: CATERFGQGSTNEKLFF
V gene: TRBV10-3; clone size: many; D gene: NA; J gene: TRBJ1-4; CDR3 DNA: TGTGCCACCAGAGGAGGGATTGATGAAAAACTGTTTTTT; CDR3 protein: CATRGGIDEKLFF
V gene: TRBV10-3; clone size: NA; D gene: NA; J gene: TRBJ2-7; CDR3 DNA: TGTGCCATCAGTCCACCCGGATACGGCGAGCAGTACTTC; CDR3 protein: CAISPPGYGEQYF
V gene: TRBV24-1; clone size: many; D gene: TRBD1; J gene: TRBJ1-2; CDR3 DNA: TGTGCCACCAGTGACAGGGACAGGGCGCTCTATGGCTACACCTTC; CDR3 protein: CATSDRDRALYGYTF
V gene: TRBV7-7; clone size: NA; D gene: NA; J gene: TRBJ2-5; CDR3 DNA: TGTGCTAGGGAGGGGGCGCCACAAGAGACCCAGTACTTC; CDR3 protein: CAREGAPQETQYF
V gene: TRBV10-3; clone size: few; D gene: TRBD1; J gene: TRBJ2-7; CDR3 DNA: TGTGCCATCAGTGGACAGACAGGGGGTACCTACGAGCAGTACTTC; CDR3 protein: CAISGQTGGTYEQYF
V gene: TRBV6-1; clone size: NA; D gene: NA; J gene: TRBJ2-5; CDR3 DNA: TGTGCCAGCAGGCTCGGGACGGAGACCCAGTACTTC; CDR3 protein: CASRLGTETQYF
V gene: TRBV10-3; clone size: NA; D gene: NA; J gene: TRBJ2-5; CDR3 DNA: TGTGCCATCAGTGGGCCGGGGATGGAGACCCAGTACTTC; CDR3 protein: CAISGPGMETQYF
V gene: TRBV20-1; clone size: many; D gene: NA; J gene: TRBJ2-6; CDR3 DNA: TGCAGTGCTAGAGTTCCCTGGCCGGAGCCCGCCGTCCTGACTTTC; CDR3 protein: CSARVPWPEPAVLTF
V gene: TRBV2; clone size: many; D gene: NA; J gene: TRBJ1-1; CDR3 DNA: TGTGCCAGCAGTGAAGGGCGGTTGAACACTGAAGCTTTCTTT; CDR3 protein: CASSEGRLNTEAFF
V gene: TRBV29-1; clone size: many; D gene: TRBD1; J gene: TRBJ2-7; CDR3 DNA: TGCAGCGTGGGACAGGGCGGCGAGCAGTACTTC; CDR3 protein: CSVGQGGEQYF
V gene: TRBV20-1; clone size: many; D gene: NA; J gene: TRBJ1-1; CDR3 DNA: TGCAGTGCTGCCTCCCAAGGCTCTTGGAGGACTGAAGCTTTCTTT; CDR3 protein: CSAASQGSWRTEAFF
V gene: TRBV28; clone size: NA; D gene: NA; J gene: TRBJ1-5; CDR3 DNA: TGTGCCAGCAGTTTGGGGGGAAGGGCCTGGCCGCCCCAGCATTTT; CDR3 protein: CASSLGGRAWPPQHF
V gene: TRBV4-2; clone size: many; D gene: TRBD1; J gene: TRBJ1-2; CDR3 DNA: TGTGCCAGCAGCCAAGAGGGGACAGGCCCCTATGGCTACACCTTC; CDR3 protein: CASSQEGTGPYGYTF
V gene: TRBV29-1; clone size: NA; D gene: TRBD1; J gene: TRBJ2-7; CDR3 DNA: TGCAGCGTTGGAACCGGGACAGTGTACGAGCAGTACTTC; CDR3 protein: CSVGTGTVYEQYF
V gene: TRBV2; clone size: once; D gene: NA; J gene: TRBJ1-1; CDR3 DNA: TGTGCCAGCAGGGACCCCAGGGGCCCTTACACCGAAGCTTTCTTT; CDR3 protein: CASRDPRGPYTEAFF
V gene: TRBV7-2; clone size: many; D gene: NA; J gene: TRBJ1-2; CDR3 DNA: TGTGCCAGCAGTTTAGGGCGGATCTATGGCTACACCTTC; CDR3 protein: CASSLGRIYGYTF
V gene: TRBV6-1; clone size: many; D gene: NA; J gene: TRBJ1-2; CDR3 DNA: TGTGCCAGCAGACCCCTGGCTAACTATGGCTACACCTTC; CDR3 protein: CASRPLANYGYTF
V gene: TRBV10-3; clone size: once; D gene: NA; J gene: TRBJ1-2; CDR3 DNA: TGTGCCATCAGTGAGGGGGGGAGGGGGGTCAACTATGGCTACACCTTC; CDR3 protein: CAISEGGRGVNYGYTF
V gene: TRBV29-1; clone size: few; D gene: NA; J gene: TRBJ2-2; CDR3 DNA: TGCAGCGTTGGTACAGGGTGGGACACCGGGGAGCTGTTTTTT; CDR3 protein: CSVGTGWDTGELFF
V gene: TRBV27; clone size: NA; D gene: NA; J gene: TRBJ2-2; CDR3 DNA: TGTGCCAGCAGTCTACAATCAACAGGGTTGGCCGGGGAGCTGTTTTTT; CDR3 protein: CASSLQSTGLAGELFF
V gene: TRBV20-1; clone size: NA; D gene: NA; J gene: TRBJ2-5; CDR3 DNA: TGCAGTGCTAGCTGGGGGTACAACACCGGGGAGACCCAGTACTTC; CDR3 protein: CSASWGYNTGETQYF
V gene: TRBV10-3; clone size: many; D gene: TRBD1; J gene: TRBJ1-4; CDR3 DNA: TGTGCCACTAGGAGAGGTTTGGGACAGGGGGCTTCCTCAACTAATGAAAAACTGTTTTTT; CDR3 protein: CATRRGLGQGASSTNEKLFF
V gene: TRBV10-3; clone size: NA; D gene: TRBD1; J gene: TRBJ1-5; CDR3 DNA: TGTGCCATCAGGGGACAGGTTGAGGATCAGCCCCAGCATTTT; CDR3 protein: CAIRGQVEDQPQHF
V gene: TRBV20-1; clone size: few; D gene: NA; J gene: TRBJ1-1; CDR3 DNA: TGCAGTGCTAGAGATACCCCCCGGAGCACTGAAGCTTTCTTT; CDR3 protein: CSARDTPRSTEAFF